The T cell receptor beta chain described here comes from a study of T cell responses to AZD1222 COVID-19 vaccine. Assay used: immunoSEQ multiplex PCR; TCRdb lists only in-frame clones, some missing. The table records 150,000 to 200,000 clones, around 92% of them present only once. As regards this clone: Antigen specificity is unknown.

This CDR3 comprises 15 residues. The V gene end was trimmed by 3 bases and the J gene end by 0 bases; junction bases not matched to a gene: 3. Germline V gene sequence: CDR1 SGHNT, CDR2 YENEEA. Findings and limits, study-wide: The peak T cell response came first, and repertoires were sampled only after it. A rise in Spike-specific TCR breadth and depth followed two AZD1222 doses. It should be noted that donors were predominantly white British and more often female, and clonal diversity was possibly underestimated.

The origin of this receptor is an adult in good health. The chain joins TRBV11-3 to TRBJ2-7, with TRBD1 matching over 9 bases. This specimen consisted of peripheral blood, obtained on day 0 of AZD1222 vaccination. CDR3 sequence (DNA): TGTGCCAGCAGCTTTTACAGGGGGCCCTCCTACGAGCAGTACTTC. This sequence encodes CASSFYRGPSYEQYF. Complete variable domain (other parts from reference TRBV11-3 and TRBJ2-7): EAGVVQSPRYKIIEKKQPVAFWCNPISGHNTLYWYLQNLGQGPELLIRYENEEAVDDSQLPKDRFSAERLKGVDSTLKIQPAELGDSAVYLCASSFYRGPSYEQYFGPGTRLTVT.